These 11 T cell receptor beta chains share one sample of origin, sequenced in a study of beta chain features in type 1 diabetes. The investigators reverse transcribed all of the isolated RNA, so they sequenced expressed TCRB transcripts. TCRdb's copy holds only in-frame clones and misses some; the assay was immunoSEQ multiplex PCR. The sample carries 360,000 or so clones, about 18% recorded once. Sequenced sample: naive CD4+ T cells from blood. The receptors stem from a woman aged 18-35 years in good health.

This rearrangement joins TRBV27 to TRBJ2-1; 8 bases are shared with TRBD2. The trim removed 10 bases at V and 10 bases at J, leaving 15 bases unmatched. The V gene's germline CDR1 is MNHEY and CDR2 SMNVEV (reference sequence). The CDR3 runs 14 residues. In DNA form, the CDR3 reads TGTGCCACCACGGCTCGGGGGGGCGGGTTGGAGCAGTTCTTC. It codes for CATTARGGGLEQFF.

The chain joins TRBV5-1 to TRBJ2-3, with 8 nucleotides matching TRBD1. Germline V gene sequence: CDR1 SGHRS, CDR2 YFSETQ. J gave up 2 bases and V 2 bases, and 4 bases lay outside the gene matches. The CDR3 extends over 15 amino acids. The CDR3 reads CASSLDRGITDTQYF. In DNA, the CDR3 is TGCGCCAGCAGCTTAGACAGGGGAATCACAGATACGCAGTATTTT.

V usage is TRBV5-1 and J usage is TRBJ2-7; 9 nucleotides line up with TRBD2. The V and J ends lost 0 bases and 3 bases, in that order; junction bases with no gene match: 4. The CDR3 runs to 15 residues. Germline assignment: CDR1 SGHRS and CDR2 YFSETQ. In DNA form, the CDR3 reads TGCGCCAGCAGCTTGGTAGGGACTAGCATCTACGAGCAGTACTTC. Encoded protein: CASSLVGTSIYEQYF.

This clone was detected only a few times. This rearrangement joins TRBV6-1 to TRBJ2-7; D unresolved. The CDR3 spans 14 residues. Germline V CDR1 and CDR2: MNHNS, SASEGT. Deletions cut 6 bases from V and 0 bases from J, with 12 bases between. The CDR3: CASSAPGYSYEQYF. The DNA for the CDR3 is TGTGCCAGCAGCGCTCCCGGGTACTCCTACGAGCAGTACTTC.

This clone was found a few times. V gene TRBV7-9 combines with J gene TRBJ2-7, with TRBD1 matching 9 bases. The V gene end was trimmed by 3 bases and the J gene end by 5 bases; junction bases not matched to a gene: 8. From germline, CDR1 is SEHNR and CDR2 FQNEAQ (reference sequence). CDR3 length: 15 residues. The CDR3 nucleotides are TGTGCCAGCAGCTTCTACGACAGGGGGTCCCACGAGCAGTACTTC. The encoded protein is CASSFYDRGSHEQYF.

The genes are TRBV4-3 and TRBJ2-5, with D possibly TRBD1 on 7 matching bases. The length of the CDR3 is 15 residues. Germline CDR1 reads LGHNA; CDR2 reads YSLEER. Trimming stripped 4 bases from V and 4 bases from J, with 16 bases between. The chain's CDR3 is CASSLSRGAGETQYF. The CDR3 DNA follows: TGCGCCAGCAGCCTGAGCAGGGGGGCTGGAGAGACCCAGTACTTC.

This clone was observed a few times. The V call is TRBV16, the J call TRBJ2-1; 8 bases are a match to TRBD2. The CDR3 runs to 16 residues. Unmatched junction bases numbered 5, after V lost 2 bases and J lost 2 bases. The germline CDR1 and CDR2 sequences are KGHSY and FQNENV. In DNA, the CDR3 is TGTGCCAGCAGCCAAGGGGCGCGGGGGGCCTACAATGAGCAGTTCTTC. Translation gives CASSQGARGAYNEQFF.

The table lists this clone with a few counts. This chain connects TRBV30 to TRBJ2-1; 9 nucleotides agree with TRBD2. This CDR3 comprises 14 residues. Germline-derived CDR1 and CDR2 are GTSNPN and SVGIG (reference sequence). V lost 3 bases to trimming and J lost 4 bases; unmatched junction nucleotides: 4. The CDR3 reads CAWSGTSMYNEQFF. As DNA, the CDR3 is TGTGCCTGGAGCGGGACTAGCATGTACAATGAGCAGTTCTTC.

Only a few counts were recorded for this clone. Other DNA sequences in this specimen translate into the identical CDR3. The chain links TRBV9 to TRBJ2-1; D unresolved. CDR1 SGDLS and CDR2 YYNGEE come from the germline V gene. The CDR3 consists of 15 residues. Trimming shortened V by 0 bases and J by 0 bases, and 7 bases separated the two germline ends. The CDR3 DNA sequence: TGTGCCAGCAGCGTAGGTTACAGCTCCTACAATGAGCAGTTCTTC. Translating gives CASSVGYSSYNEQFF.

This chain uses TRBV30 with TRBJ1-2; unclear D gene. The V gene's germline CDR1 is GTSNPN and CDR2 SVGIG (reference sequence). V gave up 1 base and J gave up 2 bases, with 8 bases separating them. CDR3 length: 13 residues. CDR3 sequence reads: CAWSEEVNYGYTF. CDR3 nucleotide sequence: TGTGCCTGGAGTGAGGAGGTCAACTATGGCTACACCTTC. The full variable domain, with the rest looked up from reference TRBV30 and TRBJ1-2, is SQTIHQWPATLVQPVGSPLSLECTVEGTSNPNLYWYRQAAGRGLQLLFYSVGIGQISSEVPQNLSASRPQDRQFILSSKKLLLSDSGFYLCAWSEEVNYGYTFGSGTRLTVV.

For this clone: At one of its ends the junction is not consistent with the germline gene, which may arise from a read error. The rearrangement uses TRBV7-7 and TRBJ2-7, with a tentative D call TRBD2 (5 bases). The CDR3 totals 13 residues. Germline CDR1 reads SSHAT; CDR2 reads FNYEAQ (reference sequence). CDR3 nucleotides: TGTGCTAGCAGCAGTAAGGGAGTGTTCGAGCAGTACTTC. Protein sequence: CASSSKGVFEQYF.